This T cell receptor beta chain was retrieved from a study of shared clonotypes between healthy human individuals. Overall study results and limits: Apart from blood, nothing was sampled; tissue repertoires likely differ.

Germline loops: CDR1 SGHAT, CDR2 FQNNGV. V lost 2 bases to trimming and J lost 8 bases, with 12 bases between them. The CDR3 spans 13 residues. Within Nashville, Tennessee resided all donors, each a Caucasian adult. To note about this clone: Its target is not known.

The assay was run at deep level. Per sorted-subset replicate PCR, input was approximately 0.2 ug DNA, representing about 29,000 T cell genomes. Libraries were prepared by immunoSEQ multiplex PCR; TCRdb keeps only in-frame clonotypes and omits some of them. The sample holds around 1.1 million clones; approximately 78% are singletons and the top ten take roughly 0.55%. The rearrangement links TRBV11-2 to TRBJ1-2; D is perhaps TRBD1 (5 bases). The specimen was memory CD4+ T cells from PBMCs. Described subset: CD45RA-negative fraction. The sequence was collected from a man between 18 and 35 years old in good health. Some clones in this sample may be carry-over from other donors' samples. The CDR3 bases are TGTGCCAGCAGCTTATTAGGGGTCGGGGGCTACACCTTC. The encoded protein is CASSLLGVGGYTF.